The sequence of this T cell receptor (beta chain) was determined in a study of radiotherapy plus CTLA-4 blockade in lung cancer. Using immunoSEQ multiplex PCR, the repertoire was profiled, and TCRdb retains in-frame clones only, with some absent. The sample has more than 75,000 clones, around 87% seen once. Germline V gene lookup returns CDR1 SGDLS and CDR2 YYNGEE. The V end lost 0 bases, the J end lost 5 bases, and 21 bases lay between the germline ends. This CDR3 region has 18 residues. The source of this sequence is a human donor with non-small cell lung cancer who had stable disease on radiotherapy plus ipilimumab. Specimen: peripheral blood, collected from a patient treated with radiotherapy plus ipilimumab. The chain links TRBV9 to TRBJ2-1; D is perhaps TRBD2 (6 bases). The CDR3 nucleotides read TGTGCCAGCAGCGTAGCGGGAACCGGGGCTAGCGTCCACAATGAGCAGTTCTTC. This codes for CASSVAGTGASVHNEQFF.